A selection of T cell receptor beta chains follows, all from one sample in a study of cytomegalovirus exposure and HLA in healthy donors. Generated by immunoSEQ multiplex PCR, the TCRdb table keeps only in-frame clones and is missing some. Seen here are approximately 130,000 clones, 81% observed once, and the top ten hold 2.2%. The sequenced sample was PBMCs. These receptors all stem from a woman aged 40 to 50 in good health and CMV-seronegative. Each CDR3 is given with its conserved first and last residue. A D gene is named only where the DNA matches it firmly. Size tells how often a clone was seen (once, few, many) or the class of an expanded clone, and some rows leave it out.

J gene,D gene,V gene,clone size,CDR3 protein,CDR3 DNA
TRBJ2-5,TRBD1,TRBV4-1,NA,CASSQPGQGAREQYF,TGCGCCAGCAGCCAGCCGGGACAGGGGGCAAGGGAGCAGTACTTC
TRBJ2-2,NA,TRBV7-6,NA,CASSLVVPGRGGTGELFF,TGTGCCAGCAGCTTAGTTGTCCCGGGGAGAGGCGGCACCGGGGAGCTGTTTTTT
TRBJ2-1,TRBD2,TRBV6-1,NA,CASSERPSGGTPPPYNEQFF,TGTGCCAGCAGTGAGAGACCTAGCGGGGGGACACCCCCTCCCTACAATGAGCAGTTCTTC
TRBJ1-1,NA,TRBV7-2,NA,CASSLNWAFEAFF,TGTGCCAGCAGCTTGAATTGGGCATTTGAAGCTTTCTTT
TRBJ2-5,TRBD2,TRBV5-4,few,CASSLATGREETQYF,TGTGCCAGCAGCTTGGCGACGGGGAGGGAAGAGACCCAGTACTTC
TRBJ1-2,NA,TRBV7-2,few,CASSLTAGLYGYTF,TGTGCCAGCAGCTTAACGGCAGGTCTCTATGGCTACACCTTC
TRBJ2-7,TRBD2,TRBV27,NA,CASSLLPSGGGLDEQYF,TGTGCCAGCAGTTTACTTCCTAGCGGGGGAGGGCTCGACGAGCAGTACTTC
TRBJ2-1,TRBD2,TRBV4-2,NA,CASSRDSGNYNEQFF,TGTGCCAGCAGCCGCGATAGCGGGAACTACAATGAGCAGTTCTTC
TRBJ2-6,NA,TRBV2,NA,CASSERKAGRSGANVLTF,TGTGCCAGCAGTGAAAGGAAGGCAGGGCGCTCTGGGGCCAACGTCCTGACTTTC
TRBJ1-2,NA,TRBV11-2,NA,CASSLVRPGSNYGYTF,TGTGCCAGCAGCTTAGTCAGGCCAGGCTCTAACTATGGCTACACCTTC
TRBJ1-5,TRBD1,TRBV28,NA,CASSLPQRTGGNQPQHF,TGTGCCAGCAGTTTACCTCAACGGACAGGGGGCAATCAGCCCCAGCATTTT
TRBJ2-1,TRBD1,TRBV14,once,CASSHGGTGAYNEQFF,TGTGCCAGCAGCCATGGGGGGACAGGGGCCTACAATGAGCAGTTCTTC
TRBJ1-5,TRBD1,TRBV7-9,NA,CASSAEGDRHQPQHF,TGTGCCAGCAGCGCCGAAGGGGACAGGCATCAGCCCCAGCATTTT
TRBJ1-2,TRBD1,TRBV9,NA,CASSVFPIGQGALAGGYTF,TGTGCCAGCAGCGTCTTCCCTATTGGACAGGGAGCACTAGCGGGCGGCTACACCTTC
TRBJ2-7,NA,TRBV6-1,NA,CASNQGLTYEQYF,TGTGCCAGCAACCAGGGCCTTACCTACGAGCAGTACTTC
TRBJ2-1,NA,TRBV6-5,NA,CASSYPGSRGEQFF,TGTGCCAGCAGTTACCCCGGGAGCCGGGGGGAGCAGTTCTTC
TRBJ1-5,TRBD1,TRBV18,NA,CASSLQGVGSNQPQHF,TGTGCCAGCTCTTTACAGGGGGTGGGGAGCAATCAGCCCCAGCATTTT
TRBJ2-2,NA,TRBV7-2,NA,CASSTAPLALDGELFF,TGTGCCAGCAGCACCGCGCCTCTAGCGTTAGACGGGGAGCTGTTTTTT
TRBJ1-1,NA,TRBV6-5,NA,CASSYSINRMNTEAFF,TGTGCCAGCAGTTACTCGATAAACAGGATGAACACTGAAGCTTTCTTT
TRBJ2-3,TRBD2,TRBV10-1,once,CASSVGLAKDTQYF,TGCGCCAGCAGCGTCGGACTAGCGAAAGATACGCAGTATTTT
TRBJ2-1,NA,TRBV18,NA,CASSPDSNEQFF,TGTGCCAGCTCACCGGACTCCAATGAGCAGTTCTTC
TRBJ1-2,TRBD1,TRBV28,NA,CASSPRDRSSTNYGYTF,TGTGCCAGCAGTCCGAGGGACAGGTCATCTACTAACTATGGCTACACCTTC
TRBJ2-7,NA,TRBV11-2,NA,CASSLGRQGYEQYF,TGTGCCAGCAGCTTAGGAAGGCAGGGCTACGAGCAGTACTTC
TRBJ1-1,TRBD1,TRBV2,NA,CASSEGNRGFTEAFF,TGTGCCAGCAGTGAGGGGAACAGGGGGTTCACTGAAGCTTTCTTT
TRBJ1-6,NA,TRBV7-2,NA,CASSLISGNSPLHF,TGTGCCAGCAGCTTAATTTCAGGGAATTCACCCCTCCACTTT
TRBJ1-5,NA,TRBV28,NA,CASSLLAKTSNQPQHF,TGTGCCAGCAGTTTATTGGCCAAAACCAGCAATCAGCCCCAGCATTTT
TRBJ2-1,NA,TRBV27,once,CASRYDGSSYNEQFF,TGTGCCAGCAGATACGACGGGAGCTCCTACAATGAGCAGTTCTTC
TRBJ2-1,NA,TRBV7-2,NA,CASTLRERGDNEQFF,TGTGCCAGCACCTTAAGGGAACGGGGAGACAATGAGCAGTTCTTC
TRBJ2-3,NA,TRBV27,once,CASSPIPRTATDTQYF,TGTGCCAGCAGCCCGATTCCACGGACAGCCACAGATACGCAGTATTTT
TRBJ1-2,TRBD1,TRBV30,NA,CAWSWDRAYGYTF,TGTGCCTGGAGTTGGGACAGGGCATATGGCTACACCTTC
TRBJ2-5,NA,TRBV7-9,NA,CASSPRLGAGKETQYF,TGTGCCAGCAGTCCCAGGTTGGGCGCGGGGAAAGAGACCCAGTACTTC
TRBJ1-1,NA,TRBV18,NA,CASSPGQDTEAFF,TGTGCCAGCTCACCTGGGCAAGACACTGAAGCTTTCTTT
TRBJ1-2,TRBD1,TRBV28,NA,CATRGGRDYGYTF,TGTGCCACCAGGGGGGGGCGCGACTATGGCTACACCTTC
TRBJ2-5,TRBD2,TRBV14,NA,CASGVNAGGRETQYF,TGTGCCAGCGGGGTAAACGCGGGGGGCAGGGAGACCCAGTACTTC
TRBJ2-2,TRBD1,TRBV5-1,NA,CASSLEPGGGELFF,TGCGCCAGCAGCTTGGAACCAGGGGGTGGGGAGCTGTTTTTT
TRBJ2-1,TRBD2,TRBV5-1,NA,CASSVLAGGNNEQFF,TGCGCCAGCAGCGTACTAGCGGGGGGGAACAATGAGCAGTTCTTC
TRBJ2-7,TRBD2,TRBV18,NA,CASSPGRLAGGTPYEQYF,TGTGCCAGCTCACCGGGTCGCCTAGCGGGGGGCACTCCCTACGAGCAGTACTTC
TRBJ2-3,NA,TRBV28,once,CASSLVGLETDTQYF,TGTGCCAGCAGTTTAGTAGGACTCGAAACAGATACGCAGTATTTT
TRBJ1-3,NA,TRBV19,NA,CASSIGGYSGNTIYF,TGTGCCAGTAGTATCGGCGGATACTCTGGAAACACCATATATTTT
TRBJ1-5,NA,TRBV28,NA,CASSLGGTLGQPQHF,TGTGCCAGCAGTTTGGGGGGGACATTGGGTCAGCCCCAGCATTTT
TRBJ1-1,NA,TRBV27,few,CASSFGVSTEAFF,TGTGCCAGCAGTTTCGGGGTATCGACTGAAGCTTTCTTT
TRBJ2-7,NA,TRBV27,NA,CASSPRQGGSYEQYF,TGTGCCAGCAGTCCTCGACAGGGAGGCTCCTACGAGCAGTACTTC
TRBJ1-2,NA,TRBV7-9,NA,CSSSLSRQGLGYGYTF,TGTTCCAGCAGCTTATCACGTCAGGGGTTGGGCTATGGCTACACCTTC
TRBJ1-1,NA,TRBV5-5,NA,CASSLARGAVAFF,TGTGCCAGCAGCTTGGCCCGAGGAGCGGTAGCTTTCTTT
TRBJ2-5,TRBD2,TRBV5-1,NA,CASSQPTSGRLETQYF,TGCGCCAGCAGCCAACCTACTAGCGGGAGACTAGAGACCCAGTACTTC
TRBJ2-4,NA,TRBV6-1,NA,CASSEERGGPIQYF,TGTGCCAGCAGTGAAGAAAGAGGGGGACCCATTCAGTACTTC
TRBJ1-5,TRBD1,TRBV5-1,NA,CASSLEGGQGLQPQHF,TGCGCCAGCAGCTTGGAAGGCGGACAGGGTCTTCAGCCCCAGCATTTT
TRBJ1-1,TRBD1,TRBV2,NA,CARGHRDRPNTEAFF,TGTGCCAGGGGTCATAGGGACAGACCGAACACTGAAGCTTTCTTT
TRBJ2-5,TRBD2,TRBV5-6,once,CASSLLGVAGLETQYF,TGTGCCAGCAGCCTCCTAGGGGTAGCGGGACTAGAGACCCAGTACTTC
TRBJ2-3,NA,TRBV5-1,NA,CASSLQSGPQRMDTQYF,TGCGCCAGCAGCTTGCAGTCAGGGCCCCAAAGGATGGATACGCAGTATTTT
TRBJ2-3,NA,TRBV14,NA,CASEIQGTDTQYF,TGTGCCAGCGAAATACAGGGTACAGATACGCAGTATTTT
TRBJ2-2,TRBD1,TRBV6-5,once,CATLDRVTGELFF,TGTGCCACCTTAGACAGGGTCACCGGGGAGCTGTTTTTT
TRBJ1-2,TRBD1,TRBV11-2,NA,CASRVVGGRTGGANGYTF,TGTGCCAGCAGGGTGGTCGGGGGCCGTACAGGGGGCGCAAATGGCTACACCTTC